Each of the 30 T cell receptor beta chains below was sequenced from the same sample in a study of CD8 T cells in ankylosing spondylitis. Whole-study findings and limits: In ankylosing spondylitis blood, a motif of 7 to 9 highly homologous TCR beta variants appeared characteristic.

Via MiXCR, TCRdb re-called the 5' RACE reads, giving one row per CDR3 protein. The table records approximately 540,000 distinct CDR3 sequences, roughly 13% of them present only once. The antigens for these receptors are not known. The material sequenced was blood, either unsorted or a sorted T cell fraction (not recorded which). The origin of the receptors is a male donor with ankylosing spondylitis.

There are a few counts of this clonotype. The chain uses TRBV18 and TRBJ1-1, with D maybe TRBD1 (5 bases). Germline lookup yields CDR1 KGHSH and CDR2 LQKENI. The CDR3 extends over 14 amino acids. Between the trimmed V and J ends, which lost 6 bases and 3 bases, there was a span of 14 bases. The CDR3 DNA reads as TGTGCCAGCTCCTATAAGGCGGGGGACACTGAAGCTTTCTTT. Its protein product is CASSYKAGDTEAFF.

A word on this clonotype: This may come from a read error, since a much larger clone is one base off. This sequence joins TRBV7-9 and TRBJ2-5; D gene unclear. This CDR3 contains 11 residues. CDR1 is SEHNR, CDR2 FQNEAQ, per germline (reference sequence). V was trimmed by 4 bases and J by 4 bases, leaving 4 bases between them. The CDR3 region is CASSYAETQYF. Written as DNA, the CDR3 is TGTGCCAGCAGCTACGCAGAGACCCAGTACTTC.

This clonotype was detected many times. CDR3 protein: CASSGQGRTQYF. Here the CDR3 DNA reads TGTGCCAGCAGCGGACAGGGACGTACGCAGTATTTT. The V call is TRBV9, the J call TRBJ2-3; TRBD1 matches at 7 bases. The CDR3 covers 12 residues. The germline V gene has CDR1 SGDLS and CDR2 YYNGEE. Germline trimming cut 3 bases from V and 8 bases from J; bases unmatched to any gene: 3. The whole variable domain, remainder taken from reference TRBV9 and TRBJ2-3, is DSGVTQTPKHLITATGQRVTLRCSPRSGDLSVYWYQQSLDQGLQFLIQYYNGEERAKGNILERFSAQQFPDLHSELNLSSLELGDSALYFCASSGQGRTQYFGPGTRLTVL.

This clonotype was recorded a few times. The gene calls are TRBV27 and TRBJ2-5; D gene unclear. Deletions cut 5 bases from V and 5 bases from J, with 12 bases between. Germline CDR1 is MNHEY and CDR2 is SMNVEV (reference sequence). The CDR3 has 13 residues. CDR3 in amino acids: CASSPRNRETQYF. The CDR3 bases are TGTGCCAGCAGTCCCAGGAATAGGGAGACCCAGTACTTC.

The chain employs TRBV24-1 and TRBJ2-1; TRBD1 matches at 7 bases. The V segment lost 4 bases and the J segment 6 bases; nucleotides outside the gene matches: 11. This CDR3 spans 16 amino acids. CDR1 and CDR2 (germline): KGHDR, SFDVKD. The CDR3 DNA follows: TGTGCCACCAGTGACTACGACAGGGAAAGGCGCAATGAGCAGTTCTTC. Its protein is CATSDYDRERRNEQFF.

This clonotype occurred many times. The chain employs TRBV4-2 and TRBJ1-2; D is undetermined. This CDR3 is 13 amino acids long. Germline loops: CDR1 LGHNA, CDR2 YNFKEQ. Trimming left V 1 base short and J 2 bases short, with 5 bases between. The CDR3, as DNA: TGTGCCAGCAGCCAAGTGGGCAACTATGGCTACACCTTC. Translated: CASSQVGNYGYTF.

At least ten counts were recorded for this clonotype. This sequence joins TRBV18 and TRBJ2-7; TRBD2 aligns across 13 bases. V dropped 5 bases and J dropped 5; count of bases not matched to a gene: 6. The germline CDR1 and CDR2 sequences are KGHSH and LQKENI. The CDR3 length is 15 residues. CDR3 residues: CASSGLAGEINEQYF. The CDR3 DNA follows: TGTGCCAGCTCAGGACTAGCGGGAGAAATCAACGAGCAGTACTTC.

This chain's CDR3 is CASSQTGISGYTF. DNA of the CDR3: TGTGCCAGCAGTCAGACAGGGATAAGTGGCTACACCTTC. The chain uses TRBV12-3 or TRBV12-4 and TRBJ1-2, with 7 bases aligning to TRBD1. V shed 5 bases and J 7 bases; nucleotides not matched to a gene: 7. CDR3 size: 13 residues.

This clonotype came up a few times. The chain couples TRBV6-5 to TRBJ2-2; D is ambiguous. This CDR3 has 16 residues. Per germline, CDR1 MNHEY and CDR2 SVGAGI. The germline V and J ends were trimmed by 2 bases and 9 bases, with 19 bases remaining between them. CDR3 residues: CASSYPRIFSTRELFF. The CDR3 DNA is TGTGCCAGCAGTTACCCTAGGATTTTTTCGACCAGGGAGCTGTTTTTT.

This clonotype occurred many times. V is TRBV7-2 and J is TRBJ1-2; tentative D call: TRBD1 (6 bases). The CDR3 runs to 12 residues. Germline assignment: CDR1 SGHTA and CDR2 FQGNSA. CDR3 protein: CATEQLRGSYTF. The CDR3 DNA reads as TGTGCGACCGAGCAGTTAAGGGGGTCGTACACCTTC.

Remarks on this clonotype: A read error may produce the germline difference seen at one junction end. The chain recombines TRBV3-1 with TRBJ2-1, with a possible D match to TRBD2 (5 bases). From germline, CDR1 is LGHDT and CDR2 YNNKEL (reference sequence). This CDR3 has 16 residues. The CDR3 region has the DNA TGTGCCAGCAGTCAAGCCCCAAGGAGGCAAGGCAATGAGCAGTTCTTC. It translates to CASSQAPRRQGNEQFF.

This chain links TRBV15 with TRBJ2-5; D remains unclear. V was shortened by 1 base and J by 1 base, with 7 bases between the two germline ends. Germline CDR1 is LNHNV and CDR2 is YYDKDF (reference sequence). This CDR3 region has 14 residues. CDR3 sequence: CATSRVAGQETQYF. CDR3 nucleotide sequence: TGTGCCACCAGCAGAGTCGCTGGCCAAGAGACCCAGTACTTC.

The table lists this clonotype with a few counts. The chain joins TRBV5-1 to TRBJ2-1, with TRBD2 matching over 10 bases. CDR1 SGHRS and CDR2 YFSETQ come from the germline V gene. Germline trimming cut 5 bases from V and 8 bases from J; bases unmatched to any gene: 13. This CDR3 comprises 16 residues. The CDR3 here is CASSPGLAGEVDEQFF. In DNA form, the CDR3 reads TGCGCCAGCAGTCCCGGGCTAGCGGGAGAGGTCGATGAGCAGTTCTTC.

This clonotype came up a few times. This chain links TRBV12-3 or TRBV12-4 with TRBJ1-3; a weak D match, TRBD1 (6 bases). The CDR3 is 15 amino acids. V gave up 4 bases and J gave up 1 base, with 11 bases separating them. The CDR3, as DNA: TGTGCCAGCAGTTGGGGGGCACATTCTGGAAACACCATATATTTT. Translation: CASSWGAHSGNTIYF.

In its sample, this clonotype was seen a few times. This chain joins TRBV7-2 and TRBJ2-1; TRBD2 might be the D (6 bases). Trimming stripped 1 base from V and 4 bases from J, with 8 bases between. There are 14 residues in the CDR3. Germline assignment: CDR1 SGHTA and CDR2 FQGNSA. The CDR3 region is CASSLGAGYNEQFF. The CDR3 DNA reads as TGTGCCAGCAGCTTAGGGGCGGGGTACAATGAGCAGTTCTTC.

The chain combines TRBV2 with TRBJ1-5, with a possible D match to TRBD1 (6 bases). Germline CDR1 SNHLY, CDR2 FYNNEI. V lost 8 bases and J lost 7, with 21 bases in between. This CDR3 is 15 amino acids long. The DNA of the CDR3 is TGTGCCAGCCGATTTGGGGGGCAGGGTTGGCAGCCCCAGCATTTT. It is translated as CASRFGGQGWQPQHF.

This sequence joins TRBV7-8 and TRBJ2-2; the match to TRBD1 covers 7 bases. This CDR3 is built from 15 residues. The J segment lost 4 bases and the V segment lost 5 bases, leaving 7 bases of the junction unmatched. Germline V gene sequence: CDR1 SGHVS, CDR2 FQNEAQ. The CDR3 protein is CASSRRQGGTGELFF. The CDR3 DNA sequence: TGTGCCAGCAGCCGCCGACAGGGTGGCACCGGGGAGCTGTTTTTT.

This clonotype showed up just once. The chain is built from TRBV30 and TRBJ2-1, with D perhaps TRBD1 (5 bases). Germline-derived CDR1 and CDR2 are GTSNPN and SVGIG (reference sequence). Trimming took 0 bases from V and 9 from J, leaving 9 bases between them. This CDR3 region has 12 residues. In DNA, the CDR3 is TGTGCCTGGAGTGTACAGGTTCCTGAGCAGTTCTTC. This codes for CAWSVQVPEQFF.

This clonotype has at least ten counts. The CDR3 nucleotides read TGTGCCAGCAGTGTTGACACTGAAGCTTTCTTT. Amino acids: CASSVDTEAFF. The chain recombines TRBV2 with TRBJ1-1; D is ambiguous. CDR1 is SNHLY and CDR2 is FYNNEI in the germline V gene. Trimming took off 4 bases at V and 3 bases at J, with 3 bases between the two ends. CDR3 length equals 11 residues.

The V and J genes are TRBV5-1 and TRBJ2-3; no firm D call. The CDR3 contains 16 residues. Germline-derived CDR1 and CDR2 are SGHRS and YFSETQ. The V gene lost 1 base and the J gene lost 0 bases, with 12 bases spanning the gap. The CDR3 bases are TGCGCCAGCAGCTTGATTGGCAGGAAAAGCACAGATACGCAGTATTTT. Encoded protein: CASSLIGRKSTDTQYF.

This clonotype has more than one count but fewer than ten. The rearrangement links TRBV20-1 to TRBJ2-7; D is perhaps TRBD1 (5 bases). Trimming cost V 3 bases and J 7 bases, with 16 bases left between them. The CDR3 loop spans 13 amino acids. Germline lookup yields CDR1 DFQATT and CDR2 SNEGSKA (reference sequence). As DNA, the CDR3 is TGCAGTGCTAGTAGTGACAGACTTACAGAGCAGTACGTC. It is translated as CSASSDRLTEQYV.

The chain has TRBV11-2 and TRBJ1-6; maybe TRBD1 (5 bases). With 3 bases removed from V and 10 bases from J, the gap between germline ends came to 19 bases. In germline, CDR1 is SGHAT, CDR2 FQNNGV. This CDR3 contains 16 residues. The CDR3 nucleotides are TGTGCCAGCAGCTTGGTCGGGGCCGAATCATCGTCACCCCTCCACTTT. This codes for CASSLVGAESSSPLHF.

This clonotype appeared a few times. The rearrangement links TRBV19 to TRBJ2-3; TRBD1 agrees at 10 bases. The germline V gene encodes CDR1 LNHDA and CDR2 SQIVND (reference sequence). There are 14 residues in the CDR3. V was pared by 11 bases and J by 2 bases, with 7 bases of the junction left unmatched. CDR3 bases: TGTGCCTCGGGACAGGGGAAAACCACAGATACGCAGTATTTT. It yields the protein CASGQGKTTDTQYF.

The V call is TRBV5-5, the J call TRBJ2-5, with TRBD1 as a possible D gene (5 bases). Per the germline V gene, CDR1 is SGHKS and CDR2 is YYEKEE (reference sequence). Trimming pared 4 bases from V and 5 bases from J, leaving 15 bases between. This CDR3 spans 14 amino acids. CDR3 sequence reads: CASSPGISVETQYF. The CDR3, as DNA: TGTGCCAGCAGCCCAGGGATTAGTGTTGAGACCCAGTACTTC.

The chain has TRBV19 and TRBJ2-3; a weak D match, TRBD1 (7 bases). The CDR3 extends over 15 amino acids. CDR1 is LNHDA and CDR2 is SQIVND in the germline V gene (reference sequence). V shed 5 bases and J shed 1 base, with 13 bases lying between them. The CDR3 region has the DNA TGTGCCAGTAGTCCAGGGGGGACTCGCACAGATACGCAGTATTTT. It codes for CASSPGGTRTDTQYF.

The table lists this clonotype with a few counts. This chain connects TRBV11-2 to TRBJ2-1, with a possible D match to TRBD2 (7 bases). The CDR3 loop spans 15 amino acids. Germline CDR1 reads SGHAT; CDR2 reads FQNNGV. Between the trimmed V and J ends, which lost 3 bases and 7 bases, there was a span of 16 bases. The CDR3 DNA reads TGTGCCAGCAGCTTTGGGGGGGCGCTCTTTAATGAGCAGTTCTTC. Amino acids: CASSFGGALFNEQFF.

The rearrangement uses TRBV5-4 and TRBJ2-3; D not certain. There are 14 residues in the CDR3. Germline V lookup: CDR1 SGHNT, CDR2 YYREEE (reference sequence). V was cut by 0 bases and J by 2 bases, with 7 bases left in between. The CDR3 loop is CASSLGLDTDTQYF. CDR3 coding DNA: TGTGCCAGCAGCTTGGGTCTAGACACAGATACGCAGTATTTT.

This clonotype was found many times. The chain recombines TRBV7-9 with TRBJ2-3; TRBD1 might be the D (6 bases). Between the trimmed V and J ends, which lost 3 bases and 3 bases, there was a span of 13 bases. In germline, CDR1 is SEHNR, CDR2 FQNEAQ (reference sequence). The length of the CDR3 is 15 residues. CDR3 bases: TGTGCCAGCAGCTTCTATGGGGGCGTAACAGATACGCAGTATTTT. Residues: CASSFYGGVTDTQYF.

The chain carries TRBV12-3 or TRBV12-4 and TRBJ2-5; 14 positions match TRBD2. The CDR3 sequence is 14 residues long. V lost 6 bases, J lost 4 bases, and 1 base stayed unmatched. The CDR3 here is CASRGTSGRETQYF. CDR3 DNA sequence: TGTGCCAGCAGGGGGACTAGCGGGAGAGAGACCCAGTACTTC.

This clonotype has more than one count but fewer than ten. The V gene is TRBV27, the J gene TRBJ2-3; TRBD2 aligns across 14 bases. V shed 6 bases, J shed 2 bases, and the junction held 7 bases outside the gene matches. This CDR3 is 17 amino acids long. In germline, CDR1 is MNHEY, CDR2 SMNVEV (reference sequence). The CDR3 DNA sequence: TGTGCCAGCAGCCGAAGGACTAGCGGGAGGATCACAGATACGCAGTATTTT. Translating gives CASSRRTSGRITDTQYF.